Below, 15 T cell receptor beta chains from the same sample are listed, as sequenced in a study of beta chain features in type 1 diabetes. The sequenced template was cDNA made from the entire isolated RNA. Sequencing used immunoSEQ multiplex PCR; TCRdb keeps in-frame clones, though not all of them. The sample records over 700,000 clones, roughly 17% being singletons. The sequenced material came from naive CD4+ T cells from blood. These receptors were taken from a woman younger than 35 in good health.

This rearrangement joins TRBV21-1 to TRBJ1-5. TRBV21-1 is assigned pseudogene status. The CDR3 has 15 residues. CDR3 bases: TGTGCCAGCAGCGCCGGGACCCATAGCAATCAGCCCCAGCATTTT. Its translation is CASSAGTHSNQPQHF.

This clone was detected a few times. V and J are TRBV28 and TRBJ2-4; TRBD2 agrees at 16 bases. Germline loops: CDR1 MDHEN, CDR2 SYDVKM. The CDR3 is made up of 16 amino acids. V dropped 7 bases and J dropped 12; count of bases not matched to a gene: 12. CDR3 residues: CASTPPGLAGGEGQYF. The CDR3 nucleotides are TGTGCCAGCACTCCTCCGGGACTAGCGGGAGGGGAGGGTCAGTACTTC.

This chain connects TRBV7-2 to TRBJ2-1, with 9 bases fitting TRBD2. J gave up 8 bases and V 5 bases, and 16 bases lay outside the gene matches. The germline V gene encodes CDR1 SGHTA and CDR2 FQGNSA. The CDR3 runs to 17 residues. CDR3 residues: CASSLRPGTSRGHEQFF. In DNA, the CDR3 is TGTGCCAGCAGCCTACGACCCGGGACTAGCCGGGGGCATGAGCAGTTCTTC.

This clone was found a few times. The V gene is TRBV19, the J gene TRBJ2-4, with TRBD2 identical over 10 bases. The CDR3 length is 19 residues. Germline V gives CDR1 LNHDA, CDR2 SQIVND (reference sequence). With V trimmed by 3 bases and J by 0 bases, 11 bases remained unmatched. The CDR3 here is CASSMWLAGEAGAKNIQYF. In DNA form, the CDR3 reads TGTGCCAGTAGTATGTGGCTAGCGGGAGAAGCAGGAGCCAAAAACATTCAGTACTTC. The entire variable domain, with the rest obtained from reference TRBV19 and TRBJ2-4, is as follows: DGGITQSPKYLFRKEGQNVTLSCEQNLNHDAMYWYRQDPGQGLRLIYYSQIVNDFQKGDIAEGYSVSREKKESFPLTVTSAQKNPTAFYLCASSMWLAGEAGAKNIQYFGAGTRLSVL.

This clone showed up just a few times. This chain joins TRBV5-6 and TRBJ1-1; D ambiguous. With 0 bases removed from V and 0 bases from J, the gap between germline ends came to 9 bases. This CDR3 has 15 residues. Germline CDR1 reads SGHDT; CDR2 reads YYEEEE. CDR3: CASSLALGLNTEAFF. The CDR3 nucleotides are TGTGCCAGCAGCTTGGCCCTGGGCTTGAACACTGAAGCTTTCTTT.

This clone was seen once. The rearrangement uses TRBV28 and TRBJ2-7; 14 positions match TRBD2. The trim removed 6 bases at V and 5 bases at J, leaving 6 bases unmatched. Germline V gene data show CDR1 as MDHEN and CDR2 as SYDVKM. CDR3 size: 15 residues. CDR3: CASSRGTSGSNEQYF. CDR3 nucleotides: TGTGCCAGCAGCCGCGGGACTAGCGGGAGTAACGAGCAGTACTTC.

On this clone itself: This sample also contains other DNA sequences that code for the same CDR3. This sequence joins TRBV15 and TRBJ2-5; D gene uncertain. The germline gives CDR1 LNHNV, CDR2 YYDKDF (reference sequence). The CDR3 is made up of 12 amino acids. V lost 5 bases, J lost 3 bases, and 7 bases lay in between. This chain's CDR3 is CATSRGEETQYF. The CDR3 nucleotides are TGTGCCACCAGCCGTGGAGAAGAGACCCAGTACTTC.

V usage is TRBV7-2 and J usage is TRBJ2-7; D uncertain. This CDR3 has 14 amino acids. Between the trimmed V and J ends, which lost 5 bases and 1 base, there was a span of 12 bases. Germline values: CDR1 SGHTA, CDR2 FQGNSA. Here the CDR3 reads CASSPFSRSYEQYF. The CDR3 nucleotides are TGTGCCAGCAGCCCTTTTTCCAGGTCCTACGAGCAGTACTTC. Filled out from reference TRBV7-2 and TRBJ2-7, the complete variable domain reads GAGVSQSPSNKVTEKGKDVELRCDPISGHTALYWYRQSLGQGLEFLIYFQGNSAPDKSGLPSDRFSAERTGGSVSTLTIQRTQQEDSAVYLCASSPFSRSYEQYFGPGTRLTVT.

The rearrangement links TRBV7-2 to TRBJ2-3; D remains ambiguous. The V end lost 1 base, the J end lost 4 bases, and 6 bases lay between the germline ends. Germline V lookup: CDR1 SGHTA, CDR2 FQGNSA. CDR3 length equals 13 residues. CDR3 loop: CASSLDRPDTQYF. CDR3 in DNA: TGTGCCAGCAGCTTAGACAGACCAGATACGCAGTATTTT.

This clone was observed a few times. V usage is TRBV11-2 and J usage is TRBJ2-7, with TRBD2 matching 7 bases. Germline V gene sequence: CDR1 SGHAT, CDR2 FQNNGV. Trimming removed 1 base from V and 2 bases from J; junction bases left unmatched: 5. The CDR3 is 15 residues long. The CDR3 reads CASSLVQRGPYEQYF. DNA of the CDR3: TGTGCCAGCAGCTTAGTTCAGCGGGGACCCTACGAGCAGTACTTC.

This sequence joins TRBV2 and TRBJ2-2; the D is unclear. CDR1 and CDR2 (germline): SNHLY, FYNNEI. The CDR3 loop spans 14 amino acids. Between the trimmed V and J ends, which lost 1 base and 7 bases, there was a span of 10 bases. The CDR3 nucleotides read TGTGCCAGCAGTGAAGGAGCCCGGATCGGGGAGCTGTTTTTT. Translated: CASSEGARIGELFF. Full variable domain (remainder filled in from reference TRBV2 and TRBJ2-2): EPEVTQTPSHQVTQMGQEVILRCVPISNHLYFYWYRQILGQKVEFLVSFYNNEISEKSEIFDDQFSVERPDGSNFTLKIRSTKLEDSAMYFCASSEGARIGELFFGEGSRLTVL.

The chain carries TRBV25-1 and TRBJ2-7; TRBD2 aligns across 8 bases. The CDR3 is 13 residues long. Unmatched junction bases numbered 2, after V lost 7 bases and J lost 0 bases. Per germline, CDR1 MGHDK and CDR2 SYGVNS. The CDR3 DNA reads as TGTGCCAGCATTCGGGGGGGCTCCTACGAGCAGTACTTC. Its translation: CASIRGGSYEQYF.

The chain has TRBV29-1 and TRBJ2-5; the D is unclear. The end of the DNA aligns better with TRBJ2-7, so the J call may be wrong. The CDR3 runs to 13 residues. The germline V gene encodes CDR1 SQVTM and CDR2 ANQGSEA. CDR3 sequence reads: CSVVGPRTYEQYF. The DNA for the CDR3 is TGCAGCGTTGTAGGTCCGAGGACCTACGAGCAGTACTTC.

This clone was counted a few times. The V and J genes are TRBV7-2 and TRBJ2-7, with D possibly being TRBD1 (5 bases). V was cut by 1 base and J by 2 bases, with 6 bases left in between. This CDR3 spans 13 amino acids. From germline, CDR1 is SGHTA and CDR2 FQGNSA. The CDR3: CASSLGQPYEQYF. In nucleotides, the CDR3 is TGTGCCAGCAGCTTAGGACAGCCCTACGAGCAGTACTTC.

For this clone: One base away lies a much larger clone, so this may be a sequencing read error. This sequence joins TRBV19 and TRBJ1-2; TRBD1 matches at 7 bases. The CDR3 consists of 12 residues. J gave up 4 bases and V 10 bases, and 6 bases lay outside the gene matches. The germline CDR1 and CDR2 sequences are LNHDA and SQIVND (reference sequence). The CDR3 reads CATSRDSYGYTF. CDR3 bases: TGTGCCACCAGCCGGGACAGCTATGGCTACACCTTC.